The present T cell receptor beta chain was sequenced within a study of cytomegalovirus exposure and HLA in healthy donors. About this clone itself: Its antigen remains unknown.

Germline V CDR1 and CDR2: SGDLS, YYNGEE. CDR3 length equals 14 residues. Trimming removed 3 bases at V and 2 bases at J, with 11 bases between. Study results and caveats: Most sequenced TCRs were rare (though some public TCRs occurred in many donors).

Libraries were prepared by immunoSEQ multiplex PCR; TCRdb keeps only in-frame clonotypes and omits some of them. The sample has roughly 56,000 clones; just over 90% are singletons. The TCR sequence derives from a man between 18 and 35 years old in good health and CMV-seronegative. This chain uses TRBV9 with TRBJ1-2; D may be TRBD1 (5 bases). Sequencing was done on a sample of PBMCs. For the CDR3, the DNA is TGTGCCAGCAGCGACAGGCCGACAAACTATGGCTACACCTTC. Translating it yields CASSDRPTNYGYTF. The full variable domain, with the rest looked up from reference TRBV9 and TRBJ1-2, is DSGVTQTPKHLITATGQRVTLRCSPRSGDLSVYWYQQSLDQGLQFLIQYYNGEERAKGNILERFSAQQFPDLHSELNLSSLELGDSALYFCASSDRPTNYGYTFGSGTRLTVV.